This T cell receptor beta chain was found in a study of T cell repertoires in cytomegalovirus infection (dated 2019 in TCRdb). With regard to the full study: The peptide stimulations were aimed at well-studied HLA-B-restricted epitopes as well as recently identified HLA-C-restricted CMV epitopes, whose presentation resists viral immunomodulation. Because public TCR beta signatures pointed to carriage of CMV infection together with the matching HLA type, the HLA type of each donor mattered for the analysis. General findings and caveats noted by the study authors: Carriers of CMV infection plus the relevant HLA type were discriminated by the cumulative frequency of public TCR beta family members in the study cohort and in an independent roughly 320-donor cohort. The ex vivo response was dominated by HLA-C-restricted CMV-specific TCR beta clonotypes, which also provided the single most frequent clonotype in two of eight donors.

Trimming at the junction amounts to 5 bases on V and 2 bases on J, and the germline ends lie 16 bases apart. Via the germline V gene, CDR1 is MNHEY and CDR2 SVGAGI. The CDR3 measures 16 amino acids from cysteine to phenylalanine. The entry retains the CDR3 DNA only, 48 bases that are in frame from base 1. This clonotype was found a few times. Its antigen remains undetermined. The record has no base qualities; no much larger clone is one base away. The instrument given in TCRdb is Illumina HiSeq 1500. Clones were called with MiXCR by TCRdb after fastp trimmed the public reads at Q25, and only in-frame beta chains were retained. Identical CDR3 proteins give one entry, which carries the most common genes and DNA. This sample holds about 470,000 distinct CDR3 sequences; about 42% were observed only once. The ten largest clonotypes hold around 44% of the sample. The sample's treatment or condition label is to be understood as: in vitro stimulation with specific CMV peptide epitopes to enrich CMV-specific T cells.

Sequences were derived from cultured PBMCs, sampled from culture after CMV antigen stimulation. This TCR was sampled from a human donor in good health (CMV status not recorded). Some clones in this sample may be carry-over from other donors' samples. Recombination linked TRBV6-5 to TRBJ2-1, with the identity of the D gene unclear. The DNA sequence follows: TGTGCCAGCAGTCCCTCTACGGGCGGCCCCTACAATGAGCAGTTCTTC. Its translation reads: CASSPSTGGPYNEQFF.